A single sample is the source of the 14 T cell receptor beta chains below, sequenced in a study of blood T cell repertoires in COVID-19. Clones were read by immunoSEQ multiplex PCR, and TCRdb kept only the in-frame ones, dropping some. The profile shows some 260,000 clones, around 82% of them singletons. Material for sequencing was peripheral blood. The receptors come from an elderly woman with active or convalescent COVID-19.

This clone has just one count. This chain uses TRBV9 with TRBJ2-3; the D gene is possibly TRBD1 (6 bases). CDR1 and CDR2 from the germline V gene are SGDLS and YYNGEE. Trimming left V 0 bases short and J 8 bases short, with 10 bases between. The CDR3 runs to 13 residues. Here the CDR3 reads CASSVEAGATQYF. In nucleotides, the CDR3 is TGTGCCAGCAGCGTAGAGGCAGGGGCTACGCAGTATTTT.

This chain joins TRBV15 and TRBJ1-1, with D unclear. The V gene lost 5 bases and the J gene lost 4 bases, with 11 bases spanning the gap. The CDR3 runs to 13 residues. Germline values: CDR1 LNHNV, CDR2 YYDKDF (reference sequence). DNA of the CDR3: TGTGCCACCAGCCGGGAGGTCGGCACTGAAGCTTTCTTT. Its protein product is CATSREVGTEAFF.

The CDR3 spells CASSHGQVEASYEQYF. In DNA, the CDR3 is TGTGCCAGCTCACACGGACAGGTGGAAGCCTCCTACGAGCAGTACTTC. The rearrangement joins TRBV18 to TRBJ2-7, with 7 bases that match TRBD1. V was clipped by 4 bases and J by 0 bases; unmatched bases: 9. The CDR3 totals 16 residues. The germline V gene encodes CDR1 KGHSH and CDR2 LQKENI.

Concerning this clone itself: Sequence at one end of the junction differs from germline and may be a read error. The CDR3 DNA reads TGTGCTAGCAGCTTAGGTGCAGGCCCCACAGATACGCAGTATTTT. Translation gives CASSLGAGPTDTQYF. V gene TRBV7-7 combines with J gene TRBJ2-3; D is ambiguous. CDR1 and CDR2 from the germline V gene are SSHAT and FNYEAQ (reference sequence). The CDR3 is made up of 15 amino acids.

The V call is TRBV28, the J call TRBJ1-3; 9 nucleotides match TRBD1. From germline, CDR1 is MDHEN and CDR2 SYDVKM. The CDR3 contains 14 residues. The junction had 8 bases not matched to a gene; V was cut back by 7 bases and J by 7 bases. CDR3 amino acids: CASTAQGARNTIYF. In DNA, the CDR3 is TGTGCCAGCACCGCACAGGGGGCTCGGAACACCATATATTTT.

CDR3 DNA sequence: TGTGCCAGCAGCCAAGCTCCGTTGGTTACTTCGACTGAAGCTTTCTTT. Residues: CASSQAPLVTSTEAFF. The V and J genes are TRBV3-1 (or the pseudogene TRBV3-2) and TRBJ1-1; D not certain. CDR1 is LGHDT and CDR2 is YNNKEL in the germline V gene (reference sequence). The germline V and J ends were trimmed by 1 base and 5 bases, with 17 bases remaining between them. The CDR3 runs 16 residues.

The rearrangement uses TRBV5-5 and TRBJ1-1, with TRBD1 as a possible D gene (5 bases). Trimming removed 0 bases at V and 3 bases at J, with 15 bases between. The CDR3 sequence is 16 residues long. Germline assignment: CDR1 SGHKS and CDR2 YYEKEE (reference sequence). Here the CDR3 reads CASSLVTTRGDTEAFF. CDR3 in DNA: TGTGCCAGCAGCTTGGTGACGACACGGGGGGACACTGAAGCTTTCTTT.

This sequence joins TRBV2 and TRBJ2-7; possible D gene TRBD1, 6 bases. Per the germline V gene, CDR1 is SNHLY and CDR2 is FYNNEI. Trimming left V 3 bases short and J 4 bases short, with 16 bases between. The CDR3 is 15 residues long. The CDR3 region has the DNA TGTGCCAGCAGTGATGCTTGGGAAGGGGGATACGAGCAGTACTTC. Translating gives CASSDAWEGGYEQYF.

The chain's CDR3 is CASSLPGPTEQFF. In nucleotides, the CDR3 is TGCGCCAGCAGCTTGCCAGGGCCCACCGAGCAGTTCTTC. This chain joins TRBV5-1 and TRBJ2-1, with D possibly being TRBD1 (5 bases). Deletions cut 1 base from V and 10 bases from J, with 12 bases between. Germline V gene data show CDR1 as SGHRS and CDR2 as YFSETQ. The CDR3 is made up of 13 amino acids. Together with reference TRBV5-1 and TRBJ2-1, the CDR3 gives the full variable domain: KAGVTQTPRYLIKTRGQQVTLSCSPISGHRSVSWYQQTPGQGLQFLFEYFSETQRNKGNFPGRFSGRQFSNSRSEMNVSTLELGDSALYLCASSLPGPTEQFFGPGTRLTVL.

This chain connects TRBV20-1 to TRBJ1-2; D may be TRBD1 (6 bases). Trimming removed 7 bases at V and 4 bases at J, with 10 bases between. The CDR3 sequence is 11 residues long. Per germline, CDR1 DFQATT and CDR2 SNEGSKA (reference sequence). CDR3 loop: CSGAGAYGYTF. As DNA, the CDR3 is TGCAGTGGGGCAGGGGCCTATGGCTACACCTTC.

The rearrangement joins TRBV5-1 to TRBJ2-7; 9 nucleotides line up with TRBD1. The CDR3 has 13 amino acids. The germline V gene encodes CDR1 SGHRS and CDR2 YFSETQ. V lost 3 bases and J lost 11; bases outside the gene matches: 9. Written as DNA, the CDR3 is TGCGCCAGCAGCTCGGGACAGGGCCAAAGGGAGTACTTC. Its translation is CASSSGQGQREYF.

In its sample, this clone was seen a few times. CDR3 sequence (DNA): TGTGCCAGCAGTCCGAAATGGGGTCGGGACAGGGTCTACGAGCAGTACTTC. Protein sequence: CASSPKWGRDRVYEQYF. The chain couples TRBV28 to TRBJ2-7; 9 bases are a match to TRBD1. Trimming at V came to 5 bases and at J to 3 bases, leaving 14 bases not matched to a gene. The length of the CDR3 is 17 residues. Looked up from germline, CDR1 is MDHEN and CDR2 is SYDVKM.

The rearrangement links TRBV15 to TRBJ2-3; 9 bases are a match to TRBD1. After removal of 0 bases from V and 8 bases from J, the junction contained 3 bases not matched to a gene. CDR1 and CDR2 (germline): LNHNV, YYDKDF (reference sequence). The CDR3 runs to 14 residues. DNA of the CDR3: TGTGCCACCAGCAGAGATCAGGACAGGGGTACGCAGTATTTT. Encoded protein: CATSRDQDRGTQYF. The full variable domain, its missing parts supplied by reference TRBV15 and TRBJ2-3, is DAMVIQNPRYQVTQFGKPVTLSCSQTLNHNVMYWYQQKSSQAPKLLFHYYDKDFNNEADTPDNFQSRRPNTSFCFLDIRSPGLGDTAMYLCATSRDQDRGTQYFGPGTRLTVL.

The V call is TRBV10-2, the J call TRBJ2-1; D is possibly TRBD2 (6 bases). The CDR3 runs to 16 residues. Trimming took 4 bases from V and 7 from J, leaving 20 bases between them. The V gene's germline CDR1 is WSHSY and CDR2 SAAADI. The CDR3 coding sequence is TGCGCCAGCAGTGTAGACGCGTGGGGGGAGACGAATGAGCAGTTCTTC. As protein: CASSVDAWGETNEQFF.